The rows below give T cell receptor beta chains drawn from one sample of a study of response to subunit inactivated influenza vaccine. TCRdb passed the RT-PCR reads through MiXCR, listing each CDR3 protein once. Of some 850,000 distinct CDR3 sequences listed, around a sixth were seen once; the top ten hold under 13%. Sequenced material: PBMCs from blood, taken 5 days after vaccination. The receptors here all came from a middle-aged man who received an inactivated influenza vaccine. Each CDR3 is given with its conserved first and last residue. Each record gives: V gene, D gene, clone size, J gene, CDR3 protein, CDR3 DNA. The D gene is left open where the match is weak. Expanded clones get a size class; other rows say once, few or many, or leave the size out.

v_gene: TRBV4-2
d_gene: TRBD2
abundance: .
j_gene: TRBJ2-7
CDR3aa: CASSQGASGSYEQYF
CDR3nt: TGTGCCAGCAGCCAAGGGGCTAGCGGGTCCTACGAGCAGTACTTC

v_gene: TRBV28
d_gene: .
abundance: .
j_gene: TRBJ1-5
CDR3aa: CASSSGGARNQPQHF
CDR3nt: TGTGCCAGCAGCTCGGGGGGGGCGCGGAATCAGCCCCAGCATTTT

v_gene: TRBV20-1
d_gene: TRBD1
abundance: few
j_gene: TRBJ2-1
CDR3aa: CSAIGTGRSYNEQFF
CDR3nt: TGCAGTGCCATCGGGACAGGTCGCTCCTACAATGAGCAGTTCTTC

v_gene: TRBV4-2
d_gene: TRBD2
abundance: .
j_gene: TRBJ2-3
CDR3aa: CASSQAGTSGVTDTQYF
CDR3nt: TGTGCCAGCAGCCAAGCAGGGACTAGCGGGGTCACAGATACGCAGTATTTT

v_gene: TRBV5-1
d_gene: TRBD1
abundance: .
j_gene: TRBJ2-3
CDR3aa: CASSLGQGTTDTQYF
CDR3nt: TGCGCCAGCAGCTTGGGACAGGGGACGACAGATACGCAGTATTTT

v_gene: TRBV12-3/TRBV12-4
d_gene: .
abundance: .
j_gene: TRBJ2-5
CDR3aa: CASSLLPIDSQETQYF
CDR3nt: TGTGCCAGCAGCCTTCTTCCCATAGACAGCCAAGAGACCCAGTACTTC

v_gene: TRBV11-2
d_gene: TRBD2
abundance: few
j_gene: TRBJ2-1
CDR3aa: CASSLDPAGVSYNEQFF
CDR3nt: TGTGCCAGCAGCTTAGACCCAGCGGGAGTCTCCTACAATGAGCAGTTCTTC

v_gene: TRBV25-1
d_gene: .
abundance: .
j_gene: TRBJ1-6
CDR3aa: CASSELGRLLNSPLHF
CDR3nt: TGTGCCAGCAGTGAGCTGGGACGTTTACTAAATTCACCCCTCCACTTT

v_gene: TRBV6-2/TRBV6-3
d_gene: TRBD2
abundance: few
j_gene: TRBJ2-7
CDR3aa: CASRERGAYEQYF
CDR3nt: TGTGCCAGCAGGGAGCGGGGGGCCTACGAGCAGTACTTC

v_gene: TRBV20-1
d_gene: .
abundance: few
j_gene: TRBJ2-7
CDR3aa: CSARDGRSSTYEQYF
CDR3nt: TGCAGTGCTAGAGATGGGAGGTCCAGCACATACGAGCAGTACTTC

v_gene: TRBV4-1
d_gene: TRBD1
abundance: few
j_gene: TRBJ2-5
CDR3aa: CASSQDVGTVETQYF
CDR3nt: TGCGCCAGCAGCCAAGATGTGGGGACAGTGGAGACCCAGTACTTC

v_gene: TRBV4-3
d_gene: .
abundance: .
j_gene: TRBJ1-1
CDR3aa: CASSQDSGRLNTEAFF
CDR3nt: TGCGCCAGCAGCCAAGATTCGGGACGGTTGAACACTGAAGCTTTCTTT

v_gene: TRBV12-3/TRBV12-4
d_gene: TRBD1
abundance: few
j_gene: TRBJ2-2
CDR3aa: CASSFTGGSGELFF
CDR3nt: TGTGCCAGCAGTTTTACAGGGGGCTCCGGGGAGCTGTTTTTT

v_gene: TRBV19
d_gene: .
abundance: few
j_gene: TRBJ1-1
CDR3aa: CATNKSPDGMNTEAFF
CDR3nt: TGTGCCACCAATAAGTCCCCCGACGGTATGAACACTGAAGCTTTCTTT

v_gene: TRBV12-3/TRBV12-4
d_gene: .
abundance: many
j_gene: TRBJ2-2
CDR3aa: CASSSSSLTGELFF
CDR3nt: TGTGCCAGCAGCTCCTCGTCCCTAACCGGGGAGCTGTTTTTT

v_gene: TRBV9
d_gene: .
abundance: once
j_gene: TRBJ2-7
CDR3aa: CASSPSTLPGYEQYF
CDR3nt: TGTGCCAGCAGTCCTAGTACCCTTCCGGGCTACGAGCAGTACTTC

v_gene: TRBV4-2
d_gene: .
abundance: .
j_gene: TRBJ2-5
CDR3aa: CASSQYRDETQYF
CDR3nt: TGTGCCAGCAGCCAGTACAGGGATGAGACCCAGTACTTC

v_gene: TRBV30
d_gene: .
abundance: many
j_gene: TRBJ1-1
CDR3aa: CAWSFRVTTEAFF
CDR3nt: TGTGCCTGGAGTTTCAGGGTAACGACTGAAGCTTTCTTT

v_gene: TRBV25-1
d_gene: .
abundance: few
j_gene: TRBJ2-1
CDR3aa: CASSDSVRSYNEQFF
CDR3nt: TGTGCCAGCAGTGATTCGGTGCGCTCCTACAATGAGCAGTTCTTC

v_gene: TRBV9
d_gene: TRBD1
abundance: many
j_gene: TRBJ1-2
CDR3aa: CASSDTGAMGYGYTF
CDR3nt: TGTGCCAGCAGCGATACAGGGGCGATGGGCTATGGCTACACCTTC

v_gene: TRBV6-5
d_gene: TRBD2
abundance: few
j_gene: TRBJ2-3
CDR3aa: CASSYRRGSTDTQYF
CDR3nt: TGTGCCAGCAGTTATAGGCGGGGGAGCACAGATACGCAGTATTTT

v_gene: TRBV20-1
d_gene: .
abundance: .
j_gene: TRBJ1-1
CDR3aa: CSARGSPTEAFF
CDR3nt: TGCAGTGCTAGAGGCAGTCCAACTGAAGCTTTCTTT

v_gene: TRBV6-1
d_gene: TRBD1
abundance: few
j_gene: TRBJ2-1
CDR3aa: CASSTMGQEDEQFF
CDR3nt: TGTGCCAGCAGCACTATGGGACAGGAAGATGAGCAGTTCTTC

v_gene: TRBV12-3/TRBV12-4
d_gene: .
abundance: few
j_gene: TRBJ1-5
CDR3aa: CASTLKSNQPQHF
CDR3nt: TGTGCCAGCACCTTAAAGAGCAATCAGCCCCAGCATTTT

v_gene: TRBV24-1
d_gene: TRBD2
abundance: .
j_gene: TRBJ2-1
CDR3aa: CATSDSSSGRYNEQFF
CDR3nt: TGTGCCACCAGTGATTCCTCTAGCGGGAGGTACAATGAGCAGTTCTTC

v_gene: TRBV28
d_gene: .
abundance: few
j_gene: TRBJ2-1
CDR3aa: CASSAPYGEPRNEQFF
CDR3nt: TGTGCCAGCAGTGCCCCGTACGGGGAGCCGCGCAATGAGCAGTTCTTC

v_gene: TRBV29-1
d_gene: TRBD1
abundance: few
j_gene: TRBJ1-5
CDR3aa: CSVRTGAGNQPQHF
CDR3nt: TGCAGCGTTCGGACAGGGGCAGGTAATCAGCCCCAGCATTTT

v_gene: TRBV6-5
d_gene: .
abundance: .
j_gene: TRBJ2-7
CDR3aa: CASSNTGRNSYEQYF
CDR3nt: TGTGCCAGCAGTAACACGGGACGGAACTCCTACGAGCAGTACTTC

v_gene: TRBV7-9
d_gene: TRBD1
abundance: .
j_gene: TRBJ1-5
CDR3aa: CASSQGQGRSPQHF
CDR3nt: TGTGCCAGCAGCCAGGGACAGGGGAGGAGCCCCCAGCATTTT

v_gene: TRBV12-3/TRBV12-4
d_gene: TRBD1
abundance: few
j_gene: TRBJ1-6
CDR3aa: CASSLDRVHSPLHF
CDR3nt: TGTGCCAGCAGCCTTGACAGGGTACATTCACCCCTCCACTTT

v_gene: TRBV25-1
d_gene: TRBD2
abundance: few
j_gene: TRBJ2-1
CDR3aa: CASTSSGGGYNEQFF
CDR3nt: TGTGCCAGCACCAGTAGCGGGGGGGGTTACAATGAGCAGTTCTTC

v_gene: TRBV4-2
d_gene: TRBD2
abundance: .
j_gene: TRBJ2-5
CDR3aa: CASSQEGSGSGETQYF
CDR3nt: TGTGCCAGCAGCCAAGAGGGAAGCGGGAGTGGCGAGACCCAGTACTTC

v_gene: TRBV10-3
d_gene: .
abundance: few
j_gene: TRBJ2-3
CDR3aa: CAISVSSRAGEDTQYF
CDR3nt: TGTGCCATCAGTGTTTCTTCGAGGGCAGGGGAAGATACGCAGTATTTT

v_gene: TRBV10-3
d_gene: TRBD2
abundance: .
j_gene: TRBJ2-1
CDR3aa: CAISDGRSSYNEQFF
CDR3nt: TGTGCCATCAGTGACGGGAGGAGCTCCTACAATGAGCAGTTCTTC

v_gene: TRBV27
d_gene: .
abundance: few
j_gene: TRBJ2-6
CDR3aa: CASSILSGAGANVLTF
CDR3nt: TGTGCCAGCAGTATCCTATCAGGGGCTGGGGCCAACGTCCTGACTTTC

v_gene: TRBV12-3/TRBV12-4
d_gene: TRBD2
abundance: .
j_gene: TRBJ2-5
CDR3aa: CASSGTSGGFGETQYF
CDR3nt: TGTGCCAGTTCTGGGACTAGCGGGGGTTTTGGCGAGACCCAGTACTTC

v_gene: TRBV14
d_gene: TRBD2
abundance: .
j_gene: TRBJ2-1
CDR3aa: CASAPLGGGNEQFF
CDR3nt: TGTGCCAGCGCCCCCCTGGGGGGGGGCAATGAGCAGTTCTTC

v_gene: TRBV5-1
d_gene: .
abundance: many
j_gene: TRBJ2-7
CDR3aa: CASSLASASTEQYF
CDR3nt: TGCGCCAGCAGCCTGGCATCGGCGTCTACCGAGCAGTACTTC

v_gene: TRBV4-3
d_gene: .
abundance: .
j_gene: TRBJ1-2
CDR3aa: CASSQNPDSNYGYTF
CDR3nt: TGCGCCAGCAGCCAAAATCCCGACAGTAACTATGGCTACACCTTC

v_gene: TRBV27
d_gene: .
abundance: many
j_gene: TRBJ2-1
CDR3aa: CASSLLDSYNEQFF
CDR3nt: TGTGCCAGCAGTTTACTGGACTCCTACAATGAGCAGTTCTTC

v_gene: TRBV20-1
d_gene: TRBD1
abundance: .
j_gene: TRBJ2-1
CDR3aa: CSARDPTGPPYNEQFF
CDR3nt: TGCAGTGCTAGAGACCCGACAGGGCCCCCCTACAATGAGCAGTTCTTC

v_gene: TRBV24-1
d_gene: .
abundance: few
j_gene: TRBJ1-5
CDR3aa: CATSREGNNQPQHF
CDR3nt: TGTGCCACCAGCAGGGAAGGTAACAATCAGCCCCAGCATTTT

v_gene: TRBV20-1
d_gene: .
abundance: .
j_gene: TRBJ1-2
CDR3aa: CSVPGLGANYGYTF
CDR3nt: TGCAGTGTTCCAGGGTTGGGGGCAAACTATGGCTACACCTTC

v_gene: TRBV4-2
d_gene: TRBD2
abundance: .
j_gene: TRBJ2-7
CDR3aa: CASSPHQTSGSYEQYF
CDR3nt: TGTGCCAGCAGCCCGCATCAGACCAGCGGGAGTTACGAGCAGTACTTC

v_gene: TRBV5-1
d_gene: TRBD1
abundance: many
j_gene: TRBJ2-5
CDR3aa: CASSLGTGAGTQYF
CDR3nt: TGCGCCAGCAGCTTGGGGACAGGGGCCGGGACCCAGTACTTC

v_gene: TRBV5-1
d_gene: TRBD2
abundance: many
j_gene: TRBJ2-3
CDR3aa: CASSLGLAGGPDTQYF
CDR3nt: TGCGCCAGCAGCTTGGGACTAGCGGGAGGGCCAGATACGCAGTATTTT

v_gene: TRBV7-9
d_gene: .
abundance: .
j_gene: TRBJ1-3
CDR3aa: CAITPRGYGGNTIYF
CDR3nt: TGTGCCATCACACCTCGGGGCTATGGAGGAAACACCATATATTTT

v_gene: TRBV5-1
d_gene: TRBD1
abundance: .
j_gene: TRBJ2-1
CDR3aa: CASSFQARGLNEQFF
CDR3nt: TGCGCCAGCAGCTTTCAGGCCAGGGGGCTCAATGAGCAGTTCTTC

v_gene: TRBV2
d_gene: .
abundance: .
j_gene: TRBJ2-5
CDR3aa: CASSDVGALGETQYF
CDR3nt: TGTGCCAGCAGTGATGTGGGGGCCCTCGGAGAGACCCAGTACTTC

v_gene: TRBV20-1
d_gene: .
abundance: many
j_gene: TRBJ2-4
CDR3aa: CSARVEGLAKNIQYF
CDR3nt: TGCAGTGCTAGAGTGGAGGGACTAGCCAAAAACATTCAGTACTTC